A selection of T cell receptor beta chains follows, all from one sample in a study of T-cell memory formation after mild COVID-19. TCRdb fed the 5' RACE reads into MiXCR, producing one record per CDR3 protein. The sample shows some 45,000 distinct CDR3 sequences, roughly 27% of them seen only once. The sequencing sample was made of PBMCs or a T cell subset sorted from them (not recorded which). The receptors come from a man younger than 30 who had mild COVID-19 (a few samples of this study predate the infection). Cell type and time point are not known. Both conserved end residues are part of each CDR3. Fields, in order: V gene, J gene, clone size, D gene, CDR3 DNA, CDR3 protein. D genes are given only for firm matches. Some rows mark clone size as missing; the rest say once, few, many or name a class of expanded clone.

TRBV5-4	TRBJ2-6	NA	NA	TGTGCCAGCATCTCTGAGGGGGCTGGGGCCAACGTCCTGACTTTC	CASISEGAGANVLTF
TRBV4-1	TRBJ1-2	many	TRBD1	TGCGCCAGCAGCCAACGGGACAGCTCTTTTACCGATGGCTACACCTTC	CASSQRDSSFTDGYTF
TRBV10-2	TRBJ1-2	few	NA	TGCGCCAGCAGTGAGTCAGGGACCCTGGAGAACTATGGCTACACCTTC	CASSESGTLENYGYTF
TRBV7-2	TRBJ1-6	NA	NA	TGTGCCAGCAGCGCGACTCCATTCATCTATAATTCACCCCTCCACTTT	CASSATPFIYNSPLHF
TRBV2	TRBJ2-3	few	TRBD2	TGTGCCAGCCCCGCTGGCGGGGGGATGACAGATACGCAGTATTTT	CASPAGGGMTDTQYF
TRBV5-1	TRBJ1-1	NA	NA	TGCGCCAGCAGCTTTCAACGTAGAGGGAACACTGAAGCTTTCTTT	CASSFQRRGNTEAFF
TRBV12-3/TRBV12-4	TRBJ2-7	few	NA	TGTGCCAGCAGTTTAGCGCCCTCCTACGAGCAGTACTTC	CASSLAPSYEQYF
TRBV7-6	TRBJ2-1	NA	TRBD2	TGTGCCAGCAGCTTAGGTAGCGGGGGGGCCGATGAGCAGTTCTTC	CASSLGSGGADEQFF
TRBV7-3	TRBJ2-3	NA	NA	TGTGCCAGCAGCTGGGGACATACTAGCACAGATACGCAGTATTTT	CASSWGHTSTDTQYF
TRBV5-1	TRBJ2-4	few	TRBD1	TGCGCCAGCAGCTTGGCGATAGGGACAGGCACCATTCAGTACTTC	CASSLAIGTGTIQYF
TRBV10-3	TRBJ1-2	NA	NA	TGTGCCATCAGTGAGCCCATTCAGGGAACGTATGGCTACACCTTC	CAISEPIQGTYGYTF
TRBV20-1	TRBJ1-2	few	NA	TGCAGTGCTAGAGCGAGGGATTCCTATGGCTACACCTTC	CSARARDSYGYTF
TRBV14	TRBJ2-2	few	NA	TGTGCCAGCAGCTCCGCTAGCGCTAACACCGGGGAGCTGTTTTTT	CASSSASANTGELFF
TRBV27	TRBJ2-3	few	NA	TGTGCCAGCAGTTTTTCACACACAGATACGCAGTATTTT	CASSFSHTDTQYF
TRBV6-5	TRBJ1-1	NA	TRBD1	TGTGCCAGCAGTTACTCGAAGACAGGGGGCACTGAAGCTTTCTTT	CASSYSKTGGTEAFF
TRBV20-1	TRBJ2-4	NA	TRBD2	TGCAGTGCTAGATCCCCATGGTGGGGGGGTAAAAACATTCAGTACTTC	CSARSPWWGGKNIQYF
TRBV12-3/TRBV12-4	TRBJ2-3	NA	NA	TGTGCCAGCACCTTACCCGGGAATACGCAGTATTTT	CASTLPGNTQYF
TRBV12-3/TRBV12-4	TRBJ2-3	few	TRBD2	TGTGCCAGCAGTTCCCACCTAGCGGGGTACAAGGATACGCAGTATTTT	CASSSHLAGYKDTQYF
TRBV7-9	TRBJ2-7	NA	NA	TGTGCCAGCAGCTCCCGGACTGGTTACGAGCAGTACTTC	CASSSRTGYEQYF